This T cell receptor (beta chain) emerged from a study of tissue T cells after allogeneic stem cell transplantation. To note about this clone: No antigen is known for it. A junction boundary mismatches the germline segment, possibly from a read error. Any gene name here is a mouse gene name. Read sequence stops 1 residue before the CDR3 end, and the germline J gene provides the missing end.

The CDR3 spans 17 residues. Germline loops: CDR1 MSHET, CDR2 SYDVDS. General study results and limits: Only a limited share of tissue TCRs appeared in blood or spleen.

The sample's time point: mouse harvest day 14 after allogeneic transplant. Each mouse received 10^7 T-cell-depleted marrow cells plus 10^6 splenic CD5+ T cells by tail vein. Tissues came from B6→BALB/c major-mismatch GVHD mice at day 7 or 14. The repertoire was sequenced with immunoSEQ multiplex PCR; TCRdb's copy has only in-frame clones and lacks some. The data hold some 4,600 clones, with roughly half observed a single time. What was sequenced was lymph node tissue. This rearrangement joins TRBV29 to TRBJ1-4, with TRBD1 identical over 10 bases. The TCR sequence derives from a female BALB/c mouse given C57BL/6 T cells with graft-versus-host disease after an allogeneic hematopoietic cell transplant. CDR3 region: CPSSVFGDRGSNERLFF. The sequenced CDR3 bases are TGTCCTAGCAGTGTATTCGGGGACAGGGGTTCCAACGAAAGATTATTT.